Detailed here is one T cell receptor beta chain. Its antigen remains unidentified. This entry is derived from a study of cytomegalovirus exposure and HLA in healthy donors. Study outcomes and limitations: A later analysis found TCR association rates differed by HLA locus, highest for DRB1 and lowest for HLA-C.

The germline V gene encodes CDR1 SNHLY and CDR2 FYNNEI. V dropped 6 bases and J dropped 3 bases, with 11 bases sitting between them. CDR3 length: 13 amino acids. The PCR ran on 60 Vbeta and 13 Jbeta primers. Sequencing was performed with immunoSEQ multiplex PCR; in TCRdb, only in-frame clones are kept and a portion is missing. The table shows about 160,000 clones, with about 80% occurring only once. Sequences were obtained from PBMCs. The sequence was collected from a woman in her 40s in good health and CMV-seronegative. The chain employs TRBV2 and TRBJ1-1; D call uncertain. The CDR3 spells CASSPVRDTEAFF. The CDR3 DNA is TGTGCCAGCAGCCCGGTTAGAGACACTGAAGCTTTCTTT.